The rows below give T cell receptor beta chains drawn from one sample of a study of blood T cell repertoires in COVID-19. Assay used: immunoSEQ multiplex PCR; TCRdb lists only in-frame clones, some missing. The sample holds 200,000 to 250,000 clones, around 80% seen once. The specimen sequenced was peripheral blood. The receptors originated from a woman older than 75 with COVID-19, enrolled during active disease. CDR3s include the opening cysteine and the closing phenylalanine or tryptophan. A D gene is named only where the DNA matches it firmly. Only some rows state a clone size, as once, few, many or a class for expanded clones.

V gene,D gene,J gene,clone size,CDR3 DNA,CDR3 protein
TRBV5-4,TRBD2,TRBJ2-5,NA,TGTGCCAGCAAACCGGGACTAGCGGGGCAAGAGACCCAGTACTTC,CASKPGLAGQETQYF
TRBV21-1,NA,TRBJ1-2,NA,TGTGCCAGCAGCAAAGTAGCAGTGTCCCCCTATGGCTACACCTTC,CASSKVAVSPYGYTF
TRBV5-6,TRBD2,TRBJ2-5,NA,TGTGCCAGCAGCATTACGAGCGGGGAGAGTAACTTC,CASSITSGESNF
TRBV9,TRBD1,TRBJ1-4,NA,TGTGCCAGCAGCGTAGGCGGCGAGGGGGCAGGAGGAAAACTGTTTTTT,CASSVGGEGAGGKLFF
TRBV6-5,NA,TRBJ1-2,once,TGTGCCAGCAGTTACTCTGCAGGGAACTATGGCTACACCTTC,CASSYSAGNYGYTF
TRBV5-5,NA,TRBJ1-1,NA,TGTGCCAGCAGTTTTTTACAGGTGATGAACACTGAAGCTTTCTTT,CASSFLQVMNTEAFF
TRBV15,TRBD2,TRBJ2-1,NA,TGTGCCACCAAACCGGGACTAGGGAAACCGGATGAGCAGTTCTTC,CATKPGLGKPDEQFF
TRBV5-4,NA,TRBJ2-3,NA,TGTGCCAGCAGCTTGGCCTTAGTCCAGGGTACGCAGTATTTT,CASSLALVQGTQYF
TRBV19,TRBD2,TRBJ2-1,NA,TGTGCCAGTAGTATACTCGGGCTAGCGGAGGTAGGCAATGAGCAGTTCTTC,CASSILGLAEVGNEQFF
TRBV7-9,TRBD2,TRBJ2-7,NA,TGTGCCAGCAGCCTAGGGGCTAGCGGGATGTACGAGCAGTACTTC,CASSLGASGMYEQYF
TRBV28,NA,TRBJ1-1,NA,TGTGCCAGCAGGAAACAGGGGAACACTGAAGCTTTCTTT,CASRKQGNTEAFF
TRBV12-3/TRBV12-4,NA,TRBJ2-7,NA,TGTGCCAGCAGTTTAGTCCAGGGCGGCGAGCAGTACTTC,CASSLVQGGEQYF
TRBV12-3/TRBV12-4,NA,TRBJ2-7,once,TGTGCCAGCAGTTTCGGAGGCTACGAGCAGTACTTC,CASSFGGYEQYF
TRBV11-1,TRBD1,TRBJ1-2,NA,TGTGCCAGCAGCCACTTAGGGACAGCTAACTATGGCTACACCTTC,CASSHLGTANYGYTF
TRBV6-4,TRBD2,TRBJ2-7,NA,TGTGCCAGCCACGGACTAGCGGATCCCTACGAGCAGTACTTC,CASHGLADPYEQYF
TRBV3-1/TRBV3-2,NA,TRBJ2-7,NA,TGTGCCAGCAGCCCGAAGGGGCAGTCCCCTTTCGAGCAGTACTTC,CASSPKGQSPFEQYF
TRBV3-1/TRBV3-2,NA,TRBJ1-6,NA,TGTGCCAGCAGGGGCCCCTTTGATTCACCCCTCCACTTT,CASRGPFDSPLHF
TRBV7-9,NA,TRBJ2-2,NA,TGTGCCAGCAGCTTAGTAGGGGTGAACACCGGGGAGCTGTTTTTT,CASSLVGVNTGELFF
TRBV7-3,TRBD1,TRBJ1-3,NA,TGTGCCAGCAGCTTGACAGGGACTGGAAACACCATATATTTT,CASSLTGTGNTIYF
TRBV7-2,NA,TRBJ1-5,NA,TGTGCCAGCAGCCCTCACAGTAGCAATCAGCCCCAGCATTTT,CASSPHSSNQPQHF
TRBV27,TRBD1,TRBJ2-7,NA,TGTGCCAGCAGTCCCCGGACAGGGATCTCCTACGAGCAGTACTTC,CASSPRTGISYEQYF
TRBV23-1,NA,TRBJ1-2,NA,TGCGCCAGCACGAAGGGGCAGGGACTTGGCTACACCTTC,CASTKGQGLGYTF
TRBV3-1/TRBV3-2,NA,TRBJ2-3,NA,TGTGCCAGCAGCCTACGGACAGTCACAGATACGCAGTATTTT,CASSLRTVTDTQYF
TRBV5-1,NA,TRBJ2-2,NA,TGCGCCAGCAGCTTGGGCGCAGGGGTTACCGGGGAGCTGTTTTTT,CASSLGAGVTGELFF
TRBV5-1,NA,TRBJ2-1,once,TGCGCCAGCAGCTACCAGGGGCAGACTTCGGGCTCCTACAATGAGCAGTTCTTC,CASSYQGQTSGSYNEQFF
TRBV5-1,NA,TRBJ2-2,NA,TGCGCCAGCAGCCGGGGAACCGTGACCGGGGAGCTGTTTTTT,CASSRGTVTGELFF
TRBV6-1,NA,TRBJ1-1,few,TGTGCCAGCAGTGAATCGGGGAACACTGAAGCTTTCTTT,CASSESGNTEAFF
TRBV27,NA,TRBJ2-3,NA,TGTGCCAGCAGTACACCTCAGGGGACGGCAGATACGCAGTATTTT,CASSTPQGTADTQYF
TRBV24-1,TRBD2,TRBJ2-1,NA,TGTGCCACCAGTGGGGCTGGTGGGGGGGCCTACAATGAGCAGTTCTTC,CATSGAGGGAYNEQFF
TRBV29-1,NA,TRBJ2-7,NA,TGCAGCGTTGGTTCAGGCCAGTCCTACGAGCAGTACTTC,CSVGSGQSYEQYF
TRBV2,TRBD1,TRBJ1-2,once,TGTGCCAGCAGTGAACGGGACAGGAGACCTTATGGCTACACCTTC,CASSERDRRPYGYTF
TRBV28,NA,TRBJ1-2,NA,TGTGCCAGCAGTTTAAGTTCGGCGGGGGTCTATGGCTACACCTTC,CASSLSSAGVYGYTF
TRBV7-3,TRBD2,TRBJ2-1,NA,TGTGCCAGCAGCCCTGGGACTAGCGGGGGGGTTAGAAACAATGAGCAGTTCTTC,CASSPGTSGGVRNNEQFF
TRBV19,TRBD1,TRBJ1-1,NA,TGTGCCACCGCCCAGGGGGGCCTCAACACTGAAGCTTTCTTT,CATAQGGLNTEAFF
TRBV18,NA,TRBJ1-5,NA,TGTGCCAGCTCCGAAGGGGGGAGGGATCAGCCCCAGCATTTT,CASSEGGRDQPQHF
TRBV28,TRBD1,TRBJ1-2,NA,TGTGCCAGCAGTCGCGACACAGGGGCTGTCGGCTACACCTTC,CASSRDTGAVGYTF
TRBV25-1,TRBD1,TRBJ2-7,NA,TGTGCCAGCAGTCGATTTGGACAGGGCCCCGAGCAGTACTTC,CASSRFGQGPEQYF
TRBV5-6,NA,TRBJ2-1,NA,TGTGCCAGCAACTTCGGGGGACGGAATGAGCAGTTCTTC,CASNFGGRNEQFF
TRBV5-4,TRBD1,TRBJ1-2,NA,TGTGCCAGCAGCTCAGGACCCCCGGGACAGGGGGACCCCTACACCTTC,CASSSGPPGQGDPYTF
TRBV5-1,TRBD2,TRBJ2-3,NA,TGCGCCAGCAACCCACTAGCGGGGGGCACAGATACGCAGTATTTT,CASNPLAGGTDTQYF
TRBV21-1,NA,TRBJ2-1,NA,TGTGCCAGCCCTACATGCAGGAGGGAGCAGTTCTTC,CASPTCRREQFF
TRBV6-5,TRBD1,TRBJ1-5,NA,TGTGCCAGCAGTTTGTTAGGGGGCATCAGCAATCAGCCCCAGCATTTT,CASSLLGGISNQPQHF
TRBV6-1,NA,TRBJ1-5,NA,TGTGCCAGCAGTGAATTACAGGCCGGAGCCCAGCATTTT,CASSELQAGAQHF
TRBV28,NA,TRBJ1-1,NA,TGTGCCAGCAGTTTGAGTAGGGCGGGTGAAGCTTTCTTT,CASSLSRAGEAFF
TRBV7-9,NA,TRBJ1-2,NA,TGTGCCAGCAGCTTATTAGACAGGACCCCGTATGGCTACACCTTC,CASSLLDRTPYGYTF
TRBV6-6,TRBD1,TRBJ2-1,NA,TGTGCCAGCAGTCCCTATGCCCGGACAGGGGGCTCCTACAATGAGCAGTTCTTC,CASSPYARTGGSYNEQFF
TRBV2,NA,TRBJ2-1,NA,TGTGCCAGCAGTAGCGCACCCTACAATGAGCAGTTCTTC,CASSSAPYNEQFF